The clone carrying this T cell receptor beta chain was detected a few times. As yet, its antigen is unknown. MiXCR, run by TCRdb on the reads, gives a single entry per CDR3 protein. The sample yields approximately 130,000 distinct CDR3 sequences, roughly a quarter seen once. In germline, CDR1 is LGHDT, CDR2 YNNKEL (reference sequence). The V gene lost 4 bases and the J gene lost 4 bases, with 8 bases spanning the gap. The CDR3 is made up of 13 amino acids. The data were taken from a study of T cell repertoires in cytomegalovirus infection. Background on the study: Both CMV infection and a matching HLA type were indicated by public TCR beta signatures.

J is TRBJ2-4 and V is TRBV3-1; no clear D. This receptor was taken from a human donor in good health (CMV status not recorded). Some clones in this sample may be carry-over from other donors' samples. The source material was PBMCs, sequenced either directly or after in vitro stimulation (not recorded which). For the CDR3, the DNA is TGTGCCAGCAGCCCCACCCCTAAAAACATTCAGTACTTC. Translation gives CASSPTPKNIQYF.